This TCR beta chain was recovered during a study of control samples from healthy donors and cancer patients. This CDR3 spans 13 amino acids. V was cut by 3 bases and J by 4 bases, with 10 bases left in between. CDR1 is SGHRS, CDR2 YFSETQ, per germline. Data came from immunoSEQ multiplex PCR; TCRdb stores just in-frame clones and leaves some out. The data hold around 200,000 clones, with just under 95% observed a single time. This sequence joins TRBV5-1 and TRBJ1-1; D call uncertain. This receptor was obtained from a man aged 18-30 years in good health. Source material: blood. The CDR3 reads CASSSPVGTEAFF. In DNA, the CDR3 is TGCGCCAGCAGCTCACCAGTGGGCACTGAAGCTTTCTTT. Full variable domain (outside the CDR3, taken from reference TRBV5-1 and TRBJ1-1): KAGVTQTPRYLIKTRGQQVTLSCSPISGHRSVSWYQQTPGQGLQFLFEYFSETQRNKGNFPGRFSGRQFSNSRSEMNVSTLELGDSALYLCASSSPVGTEAFFGQGTRLTVV.